The 3 T cell receptor beta chains reported below all come from one sample, sequenced in a study of graft-versus-host responses after intestinal transplantation. TCRdb keeps only in-frame clones here, not all; method: immunoSEQ multiplex PCR. The sample shows 90,000 to 130,000 clones, around nine tenths of them seen only once. Antigen specificity for these receptors is unknown. Sequenced here: unstimulated CD4+ T cells sorted from spleen or lymph node cells, sampled before transplant. Every receptor here comes from a human donor who was the organ donor for an intestinal transplant.

A word on this clone: One end of the junction fails to match germline, which may point to a read error. The genes are TRBV7-6 and TRBJ2-1; 12 bases fit TRBD2. CDR1 is SGHVS and CDR2 is FNYEAQ in the germline V gene. The CDR3 runs to 14 residues. CDR3 sequence (DNA): TGTGCCAGCAGCCTAGCGGGAGGGAACAATGAGCAGTTCTTC. Its translation: CASSLAGGNNEQFF.

This chain connects TRBV7-2 to TRBJ2-7; D might be TRBD1 or TRBD2, each matching 5 bases. Trimming shortened V by 6 bases and J by 2 bases, and 11 bases separated the two germline ends. The CDR3 runs to 13 residues. Germline assignment: CDR1 SGHTA and CDR2 FQGNSA. Written as DNA, the CDR3 is TGTGCCAGCAGTCGCTCGGGACCCTACGAGCAGTACTTC. Amino acids: CASSRSGPYEQYF.

This clone appeared once. The V gene is TRBV25-1, the J gene TRBJ2-3, with 8 bases identical to TRBD1. After removal of 1 base from V and 4 bases from J, the junction contained 10 bases not matched to a gene. The CDR3 consists of 17 residues. Per the germline V gene, CDR1 is MGHDK and CDR2 is SYGVNS. Written as DNA, the CDR3 is TGTGCCAGCAGTGAATTCCCCGGACAGGGATGGGCAGATACGCAGTATTTT. Its translation is CASSEFPGQGWADTQYF.